One T cell receptor (beta chain) is described in this entry. Profiling relied on immunoSEQ multiplex PCR, and the TCRdb table lists in-frame clones only, not all of them. This table has a few hundred thousand clones, approximately 86% appearing once. The entry originates in a study of blood T cell repertoires in COVID-19. Recruits, aged roughly 18 to 100 years, lived in some 25 US areas. Membership in each cohort depended on participant-reported clinical history. From germline, CDR1 is SGHTA and CDR2 FQGTGA. Trimming cost V 2 bases and J 6 bases, with 14 bases left between them. The CDR3 runs 15 residues.

The TCR was taken from a woman in her thirties or forties with acute COVID-19. The genes are TRBV7-3 and TRBJ2-1; D gene unclear. Sequencing used PBMCs or T cells enriched from blood (not recorded which). The CDR3 DNA reads TGTGCCAGCAGCTTATCCCTCCACCGCGGCAATGAGCAGTTCTTC. Amino acid sequence: CASSLSLHRGNEQFF.